Below are 2 T cell receptor beta chains sequenced from a single sample in a study of response to subunit inactivated influenza vaccine. TCRdb used MiXCR to reprocess the RT-PCR reads, holding one entry per CDR3 protein. This sample has under 800,000 distinct CDR3 sequences, with 14% found just once. The source material was PBMCs from blood, sampled 14 to 15 days before vaccination. These receptors came from a man aged 45-60 years who received an inactivated influenza vaccine.

V and J are TRBV4-1 and TRBJ2-3, with 9 bases identical to TRBD2. The CDR3 totals 15 residues. Germline V gene sequence: CDR1 MGHRA, CDR2 YSYEKL. Unmatched junction bases numbered 6, after V lost 3 bases and J lost 5 bases. CDR3 sequence reads: CASSQRRGGLDTQYF. The CDR3 nucleotides read TGCGCCAGCAGCCAGAGGCGGGGGGGATTAGATACGCAGTATTTT.

The chain has TRBV20-1 and TRBJ1-5; D not certain. CDR1 is DFQATT, CDR2 SNEGSKA, per germline (reference sequence). V shed 0 bases and J shed 4 bases, with 7 bases lying between them. This CDR3 region has 13 residues. The CDR3 coding sequence is TGCAGTGCTAGAGAAACCAGGAATCAGCCCCAGCATTTT. Protein sequence: CSARETRNQPQHF.